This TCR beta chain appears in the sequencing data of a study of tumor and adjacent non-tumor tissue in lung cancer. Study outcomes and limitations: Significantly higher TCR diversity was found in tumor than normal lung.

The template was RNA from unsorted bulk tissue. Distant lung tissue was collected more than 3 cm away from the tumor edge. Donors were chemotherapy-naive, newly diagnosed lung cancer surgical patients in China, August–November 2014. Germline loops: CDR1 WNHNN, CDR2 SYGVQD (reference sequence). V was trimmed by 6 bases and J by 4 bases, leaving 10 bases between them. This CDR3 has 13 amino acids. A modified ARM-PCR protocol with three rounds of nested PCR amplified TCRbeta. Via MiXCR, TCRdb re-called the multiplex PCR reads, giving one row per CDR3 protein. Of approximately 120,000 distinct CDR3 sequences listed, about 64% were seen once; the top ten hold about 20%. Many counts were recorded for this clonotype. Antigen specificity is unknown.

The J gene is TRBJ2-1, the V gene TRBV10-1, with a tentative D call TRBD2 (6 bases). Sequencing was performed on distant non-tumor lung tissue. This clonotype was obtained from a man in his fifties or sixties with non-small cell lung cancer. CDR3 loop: CASSGGNYNEQFF. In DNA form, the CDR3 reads TGCGCCAGCAGCGGGGGTAATTACAATGAGCAGTTCTTC.